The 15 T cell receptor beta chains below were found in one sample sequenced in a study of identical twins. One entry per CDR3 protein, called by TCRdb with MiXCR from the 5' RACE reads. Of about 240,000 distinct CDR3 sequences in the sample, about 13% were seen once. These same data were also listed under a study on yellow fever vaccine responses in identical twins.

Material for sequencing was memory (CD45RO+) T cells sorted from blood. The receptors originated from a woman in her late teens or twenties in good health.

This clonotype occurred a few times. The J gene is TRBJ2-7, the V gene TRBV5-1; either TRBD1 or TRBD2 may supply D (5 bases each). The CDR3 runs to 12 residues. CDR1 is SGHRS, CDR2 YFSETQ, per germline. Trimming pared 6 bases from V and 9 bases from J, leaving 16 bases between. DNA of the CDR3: TGCGCCAGCACCACCCCCGGGGCCGGGCAGTACTTC. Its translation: CASTTPGAGQYF. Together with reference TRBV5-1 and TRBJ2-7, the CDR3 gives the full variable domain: KAGVTQTPRYLIKTRGQQVTLSCSPISGHRSVSWYQQTPGQGLQFLFEYFSETQRNKGNFPGRFSGRQFSNSRSEMNVSTLELGDSALYLCASTTPGAGQYFGPGTRLTVT.

The CDR3 bases are TGCAGCGTTGAAGGAACCGGGGTGGGCACCGGGGAGCTGTTTTTT. The encoded protein is CSVEGTGVGTGELFF. J is TRBJ2-2 and V is TRBV29-1, with D possibly being TRBD2 (5 bases). V was pared by 1 base and J by 4 bases, with 13 bases between. Germline values: CDR1 SQVTM, CDR2 ANQGSEA. The CDR3 covers 15 residues.

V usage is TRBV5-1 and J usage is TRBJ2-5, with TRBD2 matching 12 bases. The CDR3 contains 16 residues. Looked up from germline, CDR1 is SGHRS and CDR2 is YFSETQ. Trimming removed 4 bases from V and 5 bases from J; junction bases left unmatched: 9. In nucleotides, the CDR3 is TGCGCCAGCAGCCGGTCTCTAGCGGGAGGGCTGGAGACCCAGTACTTC. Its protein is CASSRSLAGGLETQYF.

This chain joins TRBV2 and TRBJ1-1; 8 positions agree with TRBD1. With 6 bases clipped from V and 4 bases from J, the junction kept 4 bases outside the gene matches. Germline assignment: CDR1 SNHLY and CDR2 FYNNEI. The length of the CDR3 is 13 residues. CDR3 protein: CASSRTGSTEAFF. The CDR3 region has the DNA TGTGCCAGCAGCCGGACAGGGAGCACTGAAGCTTTCTTT.

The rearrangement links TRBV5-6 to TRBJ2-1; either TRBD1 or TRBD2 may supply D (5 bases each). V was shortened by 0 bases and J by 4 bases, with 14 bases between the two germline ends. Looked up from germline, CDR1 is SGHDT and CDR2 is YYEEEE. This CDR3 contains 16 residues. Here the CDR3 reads CASSLAPGRSYNEQFF. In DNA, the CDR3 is TGTGCCAGCAGCTTGGCTCCGGGACGGAGTTACAATGAGCAGTTCTTC. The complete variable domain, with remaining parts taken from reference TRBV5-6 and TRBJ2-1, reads DAGVTQSPTHLIKTRGQQVTLRCSPKSGHDTVSWYQQALGQGPQFIFQYYEEEERQRGNFPDRFSGHQFPNYSSELNVNALLLGDSALYLCASSLAPGRSYNEQFFGPGTRLTVL.

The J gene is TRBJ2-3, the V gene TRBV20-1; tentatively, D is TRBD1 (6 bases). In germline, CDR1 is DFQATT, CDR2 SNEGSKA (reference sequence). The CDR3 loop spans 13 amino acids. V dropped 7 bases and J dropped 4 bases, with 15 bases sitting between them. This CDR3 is CSVQQGSADTQYF. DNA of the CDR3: TGCAGTGTGCAACAGGGATCCGCAGATACGCAGTATTTT.

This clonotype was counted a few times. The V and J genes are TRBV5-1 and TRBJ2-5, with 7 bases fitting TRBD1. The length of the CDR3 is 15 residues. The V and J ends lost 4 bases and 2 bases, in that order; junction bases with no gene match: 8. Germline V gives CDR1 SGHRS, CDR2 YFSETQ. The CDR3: CASSAVGTEQETQYF. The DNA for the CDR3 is TGCGCCAGCAGCGCCGTCGGGACAGAACAAGAGACCCAGTACTTC.

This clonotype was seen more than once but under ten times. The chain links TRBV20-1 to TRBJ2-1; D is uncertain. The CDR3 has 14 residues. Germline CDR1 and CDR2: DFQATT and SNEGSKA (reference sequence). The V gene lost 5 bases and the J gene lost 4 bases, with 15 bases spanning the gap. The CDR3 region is CSAPERVGYNEQFF. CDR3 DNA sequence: TGCAGTGCTCCCGAGCGAGTGGGATACAATGAGCAGTTCTTC.

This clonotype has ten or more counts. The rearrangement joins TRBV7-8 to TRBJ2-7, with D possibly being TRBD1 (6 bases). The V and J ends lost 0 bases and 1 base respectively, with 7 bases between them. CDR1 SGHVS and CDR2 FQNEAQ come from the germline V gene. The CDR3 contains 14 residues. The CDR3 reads CASSLAGTSYEQYF. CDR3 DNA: TGTGCCAGCAGCTTAGCGGGGACATCCTACGAGCAGTACTTC.

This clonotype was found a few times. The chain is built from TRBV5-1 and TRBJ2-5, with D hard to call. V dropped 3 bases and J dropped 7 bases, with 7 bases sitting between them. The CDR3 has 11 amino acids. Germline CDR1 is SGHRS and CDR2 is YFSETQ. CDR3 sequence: CASSSAVTQYF. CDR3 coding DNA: TGCGCCAGCAGCTCGGCAGTGACCCAGTACTTC.

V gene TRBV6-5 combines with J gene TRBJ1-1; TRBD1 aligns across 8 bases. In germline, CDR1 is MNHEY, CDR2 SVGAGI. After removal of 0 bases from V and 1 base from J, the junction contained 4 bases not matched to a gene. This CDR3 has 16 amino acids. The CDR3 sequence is CASSYSRGQGNTEAFF. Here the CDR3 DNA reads TGTGCCAGCAGTTACTCGAGAGGACAGGGGAACACTGAAGCTTTCTTT.

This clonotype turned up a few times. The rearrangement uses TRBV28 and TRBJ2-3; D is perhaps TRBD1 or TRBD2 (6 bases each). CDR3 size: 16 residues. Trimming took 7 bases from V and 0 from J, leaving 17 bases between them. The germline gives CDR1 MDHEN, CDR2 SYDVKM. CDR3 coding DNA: TGTGCCAGCATCCCAGGCGGGACAAGGAGCACAGATACGCAGTATTTT. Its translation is CASIPGGTRSTDTQYF.

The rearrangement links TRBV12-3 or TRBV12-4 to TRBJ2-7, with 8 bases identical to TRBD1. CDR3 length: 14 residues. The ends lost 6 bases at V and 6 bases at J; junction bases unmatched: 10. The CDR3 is CASRGAGTGSEQYF. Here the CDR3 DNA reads TGTGCCAGCAGGGGGGCCGGGACAGGATCCGAGCAGTACTTC.

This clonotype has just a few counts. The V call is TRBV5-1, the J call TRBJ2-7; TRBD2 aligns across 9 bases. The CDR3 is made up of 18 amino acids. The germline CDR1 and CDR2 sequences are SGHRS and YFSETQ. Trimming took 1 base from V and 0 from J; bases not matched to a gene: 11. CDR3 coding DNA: TGCGCCAGCAGCTTGTTTACTAGCGGGCGGGATAGCTCCTACGAGCAGTACTTC. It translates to CASSLFTSGRDSSYEQYF.

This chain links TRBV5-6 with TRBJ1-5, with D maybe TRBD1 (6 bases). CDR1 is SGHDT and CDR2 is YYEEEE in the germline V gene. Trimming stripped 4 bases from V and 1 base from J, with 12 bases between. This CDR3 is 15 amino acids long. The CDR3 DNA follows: TGTGCCAGCAGCCGGTGGGGGGCGAGCAATCAGCCCCAGCATTTT. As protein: CASSRWGASNQPQHF.